This TCR beta chain derives from a study of molecular identifiers for immune sequencing clone quantification. About the study: Four of five RNA aliquots from approximately 20,000 or 100,000 naive CD8 T cells were sequenced.

The CDR3 extends over 11 amino acids. Germline loops: CDR1 MNHEY, CDR2 SMNVEV (reference sequence). Trimming took 3 bases from V and 5 from J, leaving 5 bases between them. This clonotype was counted between two and nine times. Antigen: not known. Using a CD8+CD4-CCR7+CD45RA+ phenotype, naive CD8 T cells were sorted. Study-level results: Among effectors, clones above 20 RNA copies held over 97% of molecules; among naive cells, under 1%. Spiked Jurkat TCR RNA equal to one cell could reportedly be picked out among 850,000 to 1,000,000 naive cells.

Using its own MiXCR run on the PCR reads, TCRdb lists one record per CDR3 protein. The sample lists just under 20,000 distinct CDR3 sequences, about a fifth occurring once. This TCR came from a human donor in good health. Some libraries in this study had Jurkat cell RNA spiked in. This chain uses TRBV27 with TRBJ2-7; unclear D gene. Input material: naive CD8+ T cells from blood, with Jurkat cell RNA spiked in. Regarding subset: FACS-sorted CD8+CD4-CCR7+CD45RA+ naive T cells. CDR3 coding DNA: TGTGCCAGCAGTTTTGGGGACGAGCAGTACTTC. This gives the protein CASSFGDEQYF.